Below, 32 T cell receptor beta chains from the same sample are listed, as sequenced in a study of blood T cell repertoires in COVID-19 (TCRdb year 2020). Library method: the immunoSEQ multiplex PCR assay. The immuneACCESS repertoire file appears here via TCRdb, limited to in-frame rearrangements. These files lack a portion of the clones; in checked studies, under half of the deficit traces to unresolved V genes, and the cause of the others is not known. The sample data list 150,000 to 200,000 clones, and approximately 90% of these were observed just once. The top ten constitute 0.99% of the sample. Specimen: peripheral blood. The receptors were sampled from a man younger than 35 with acute or convalescent COVID-19.

The chain recombines TRBV28 with TRBJ1-6, with D possibly TRBD1 on 6 matching bases. Trimming pared 3 bases from V and 6 bases from J, leaving 12 bases between. This CDR3 has 15 amino acids. Per the germline V gene, CDR1 is MDHEN and CDR2 is SYDVKM. The CDR3 bases are TGTGCCAGCAGTTTCCCCGGGACAAGTAATTCACCCCTCCACTTT. It translates to CASSFPGTSNSPLHF.

The chain carries TRBV7-9 and TRBJ1-5; D perhaps matches TRBD1 (5 bases). CDR1 is SEHNR, CDR2 FQNEAQ, per germline (reference sequence). This CDR3 has 15 amino acids. Between the trimmed V and J ends, which lost 4 bases and 4 bases, there was a span of 14 bases. CDR3 DNA sequence: TGTGCCAGCAGCTCCCCGGGGGGGGAGAATCAGCCCCAGCATTTT. Its translation is CASSSPGGENQPQHF.

The sample holds one count of this clone. The rearrangement links TRBV18 to TRBJ2-5; 11 bases align to TRBD2. V shed 5 bases, J shed 0 bases, and the junction held 2 bases outside the gene matches. The CDR3 contains 15 residues. The germline CDR1 and CDR2 sequences are KGHSH and LQKENI. The CDR3 spells CASSVGLADQETQYF. The CDR3 region has the DNA TGTGCCAGCTCAGTGGGACTAGCGGACCAAGAGACCCAGTACTTC.

CDR3 DNA sequence: TGTGCCAGCAGTGAACGGGGGGCGCGGTATGGCTACACCTTC. This encodes CASSERGARYGYTF. The rearrangement joins TRBV2 to TRBJ1-2; a possible D gene is TRBD1 (6 bases). Trimming took off 2 bases at V and 5 bases at J, with 12 bases between the two ends. Germline V lookup: CDR1 SNHLY, CDR2 FYNNEI. The CDR3 loop spans 14 amino acids.

This chain uses TRBV7-6 with TRBJ1-1; D may be TRBD1 (5 bases). The germline V and J ends were trimmed by 5 bases and 3 bases, with 13 bases remaining between them. The CDR3 loop spans 14 amino acids. The germline CDR1 and CDR2 sequences are SGHVS and FNYEAQ. The CDR3 DNA reads as TGTGCCAGCAGCCAACAGGACGGCTACACTGAAGCTTTCTTT. Translated: CASSQQDGYTEAFF.

V usage is TRBV5-1 and J usage is TRBJ1-4, with 7 bases that match TRBD1. The CDR3 runs to 17 residues. Germline values: CDR1 SGHRS, CDR2 YFSETQ. Unmatched junction bases numbered 5, after V lost 0 bases and J lost 0 bases. DNA for the CDR3: TGCGCCAGCAGCTTGGGGACAGGAGCCACAACTAATGAAAAACTGTTTTTT. This gives the protein CASSLGTGATTNEKLFF.

This clone was counted only a few times. The chain uses TRBV30 and TRBJ2-1; 8 bases are shared with TRBD2. This CDR3 comprises 14 residues. Germline-derived CDR1 and CDR2 are GTSNPN and SVGIG (reference sequence). V was clipped by 3 bases and J by 9 bases; unmatched bases: 10. The CDR3 protein is CAWRRGGQNSEQFF. The CDR3 nucleotides read TGTGCCTGGAGACGGGGGGGGCAGAACAGTGAGCAGTTCTTC.

The J gene is TRBJ1-2, the V gene TRBV6-5, with 9 bases aligning to TRBD1. The CDR3 is 15 amino acids. The germline V gene has CDR1 MNHEY and CDR2 SVGAGI. The V segment lost 2 bases and the J segment 7 bases; nucleotides outside the gene matches: 8. The DNA for the CDR3 is TGTGCCAGCAGTTACACGGACAGGGGTAGGGGTGGCTACACCTTC. Translating gives CASSYTDRGRGGYTF.

The genes are TRBV30 and TRBJ2-5, with unresolved D. Trimming removed 0 bases from V and 1 base from J, with 6 bases in between. The CDR3 is 13 amino acids. From germline, CDR1 is GTSNPN and CDR2 SVGIG (reference sequence). The CDR3 spells CAWSVTFQETQYF. The CDR3 DNA is TGTGCCTGGAGTGTTACTTTCCAAGAGACCCAGTACTTC.

In this sample, this clone turned up a few times. This chain connects TRBV3-1 (or the pseudogene TRBV3-2) to TRBJ1-1; TRBD1 aligns across 8 bases. Looked up from germline, CDR1 is LGHDT and CDR2 is YNNKEL (reference sequence). The CDR3 extends over 13 amino acids. J gave up 4 bases and V 4 bases, and 2 bases lay outside the gene matches. CDR3 residues: CASSRTGGTEAFF. CDR3 nucleotide sequence: TGTGCCAGCAGCCGAACAGGGGGCACTGAAGCTTTCTTT.

This chain links TRBV5-1 with TRBJ2-3, with TRBD2 matching 14 bases. Germline V CDR1 and CDR2: SGHRS, YFSETQ. The CDR3 length is 16 residues. V lost 4 bases to trimming and J lost 6 bases; unmatched junction nucleotides: 7. CDR3 loop: CASSPGLAGAADTQYF. The CDR3 bases are TGCGCCAGCAGCCCGGGACTAGCGGGGGCTGCTGATACGCAGTATTTT.

The chain joins TRBV27 to TRBJ2-1, with 16 bases that match TRBD2. J was trimmed by 9 bases and V by 5 bases; bases with no gene match: 19. Per germline, CDR1 MNHEY and CDR2 SMNVEV (reference sequence). The CDR3 totals 20 residues. CDR3 sequence reads: CASSHLVPGLAGGVRREQFF. CDR3 nucleotides: TGTGCCAGCAGTCACCTCGTCCCGGGACTAGCGGGGGGGGTGCGTCGTGAGCAGTTCTTC.

The rearrangement uses TRBV6-5 and TRBJ1-6, with 8 bases aligning to TRBD1. Germline assignment: CDR1 MNHEY and CDR2 SVGAGI. The V gene end was trimmed by 7 bases and the J gene end by 7 bases; junction bases not matched to a gene: 9. This CDR3 has 15 residues. The CDR3 region is CASTGQGFGNSPLHF. DNA of the CDR3: TGTGCCAGCACTGGACAGGGTTTTGGAAATTCACCCCTCCACTTT.

The chain carries TRBV11-3 and TRBJ1-3; 7 nucleotides agree with TRBD1. Germline V CDR1 and CDR2: SGHNT, YENEEA. Unmatched junction bases numbered 3, after V lost 6 bases and J lost 4 bases. The CDR3 consists of 13 residues. In DNA form, the CDR3 reads TGTGCCAGCAGTCGGGGACAGGGAAACACCATATATTTT. Translation: CASSRGQGNTIYF.

This clone was seen only once. This chain connects TRBV15 to TRBJ2-7, with D possibly TRBD2 on 6 matching bases. The V end lost 0 bases, the J end lost 0 bases, and 9 bases lay between the germline ends. The CDR3 totals 15 residues. Looked up from germline, CDR1 is LNHNV and CDR2 is YYDKDF (reference sequence). The CDR3 region is CATSRDGGNSYEQYF. The CDR3 coding sequence is TGTGCCACCAGCAGAGATGGCGGGAACTCCTACGAGCAGTACTTC.

CDR3 coding DNA: TGCGCCAGCAGCTTCGGACAGCTCCAAGAGACCCAGTACTTC. It encodes CASSFGQLQETQYF. The gene calls are TRBV5-1 and TRBJ2-5; the D gene is possibly TRBD1 (6 bases). V was clipped by 2 bases and J by 1 base, with 9 bases between them. This CDR3 has 14 amino acids. In germline, CDR1 is SGHRS, CDR2 YFSETQ.

The rearrangement links TRBV9 to TRBJ1-1; 7 bases agree with TRBD1. CDR3 length: 15 amino acids. Looked up from germline, CDR1 is SGDLS and CDR2 is YYNGEE. The junction had 12 bases not matched to a gene; V was cut back by 10 bases and J by 0 bases. CDR3 sequence reads: CASTRGQTLNTEAFF. The CDR3 region has the DNA TGTGCCTCAACAAGGGGGCAAACATTGAACACTGAAGCTTTCTTT.

Here the CDR3 DNA reads TGTGCCAGCAGCGACTTGACCAGCTATGGCTACACCTTC. It yields the protein CASSDLTSYGYTF. V gene TRBV2 combines with J gene TRBJ1-2; D unclear. Germline CDR1 SNHLY, CDR2 FYNNEI. The V and J ends lost 6 bases and 4 bases respectively, with 12 bases between them. CDR3 length equals 13 residues.

The rearrangement joins TRBV25-1 to TRBJ1-2; no definite D call. This CDR3 spans 17 amino acids. The V and J ends lost 7 bases and 2 bases respectively, with 23 bases between them. Germline CDR1 and CDR2: MGHDK and SYGVNS. The CDR3 here is CASTSHSGSNLNYGYTF. As DNA, the CDR3 is TGTGCCAGCACCTCTCACTCAGGCAGTAACCTGAACTATGGCTACACCTTC.

The chain has TRBV24-1 and TRBJ2-6; 7 nucleotides agree with TRBD1. The V gene's germline CDR1 is KGHDR and CDR2 SFDVKD. J gave up 0 bases and V 4 bases, and 5 bases lay outside the gene matches. The CDR3 contains 17 residues. CDR3 sequence: CATSESTGRSGANVLTF. The CDR3 coding sequence is TGTGCCACCAGTGAATCGACAGGGCGCTCTGGGGCCAACGTCCTGACTTTC.

The gene calls are TRBV2 and TRBJ2-1; a weak D match, TRBD2 (6 bases). This CDR3 contains 15 residues. Trimming removed 2 bases from V and 5 bases from J, with 13 bases in between. Germline CDR1 and CDR2: SNHLY and FYNNEI. The CDR3 here is CASSEWRGTNNEQFF. Written as DNA, the CDR3 is TGTGCCAGCAGTGAATGGCGGGGAACCAACAATGAGCAGTTCTTC.

The chain couples TRBV7-2 to TRBJ2-1; TRBD2 matches 9 bases. Per germline, CDR1 SGHTA and CDR2 FQGNSA. The ends lost 1 base at V and 6 bases at J; junction bases unmatched: 7. The CDR3 runs to 16 residues. The CDR3 DNA reads as TGTGCCAGCAGCTTAGGTACTAGCGGGTCCCTCAATGAGCAGTTCTTC. Translated: CASSLGTSGSLNEQFF.

V is TRBV7-9 and J is TRBJ1-1, with TRBD1 matching over 8 bases. Germline V CDR1 and CDR2: SEHNR, FQNEAQ (reference sequence). V lost 5 bases and J lost 1; bases outside the gene matches: 3. The CDR3 loop spans 14 amino acids. Here the CDR3 DNA reads TGTGCCAGCAGCCCCGGACAGGGGAACACTGAAGCTTTCTTT. This translates into CASSPGQGNTEAFF.

The rearrangement uses TRBV27 and TRBJ1-2, with TRBD1 matching over 9 bases. CDR3 length: 16 residues. Germline trimming cut 5 bases from V and 4 bases from J; bases unmatched to any gene: 11. Looked up from germline, CDR1 is MNHEY and CDR2 is SMNVEV (reference sequence). The CDR3 sequence is CASSRKTGTGSYGYTF. CDR3 in DNA: TGTGCCAGCAGTCGCAAAACCGGGACAGGGTCCTATGGCTACACCTTC.

CDR3 in amino acids: CASSFGTVNEKLFF. The CDR3 DNA reads as TGTGCCAGCAGCTTCGGGACAGTTAATGAAAAACTGTTTTTT. This chain uses TRBV5-6 with TRBJ1-4; 7 nucleotides match TRBD1. This CDR3 has 14 residues. The V segment lost 2 bases and the J segment 4 bases; nucleotides outside the gene matches: 2. In germline, CDR1 is SGHDT, CDR2 YYEEEE.

The chain is built from TRBV30 and TRBJ2-7; D unclear. Per the germline V gene, CDR1 is GTSNPN and CDR2 is SVGIG (reference sequence). V was cut by 2 bases and J by 0 bases, with 11 bases left in between. The CDR3 runs 14 residues. The CDR3 protein is CAWSMEQSSYEQYF. CDR3 nucleotides: TGTGCCTGGAGTATGGAACAGAGCTCCTACGAGCAGTACTTC.

The chain couples TRBV3-1 (or the pseudogene TRBV3-2) to TRBJ2-2; 12 nucleotides line up with TRBD2. The length of the CDR3 is 17 residues. CDR1 and CDR2 from the germline V gene are LGHDT and YNNKEL (reference sequence). V gave up 4 bases and J gave up 2 bases; unmatched junction bases: 5. The CDR3 sequence is CASSLGTSGSNTGELFF. Written as DNA, the CDR3 is TGTGCCAGCAGCCTCGGGACTAGCGGGTCAAACACCGGGGAGCTGTTTTTT.

The chain has TRBV18 and TRBJ2-1; perhaps TRBD2 as D (5 bases). Trimming removed 0 bases from V and 3 bases from J, with 6 bases in between. CDR3 length: 14 residues. Per the germline V gene, CDR1 is KGHSH and CDR2 is LQKENI. CDR3 coding DNA: TGTGCCAGCTCACCACCTGGAGGCTACAATGAGCAGTTCTTC. It codes for CASSPPGGYNEQFF.

This chain connects TRBV19 to TRBJ1-2, with 8 bases aligning to TRBD1. Germline V gene lookup returns CDR1 LNHDA and CDR2 SQIVND (reference sequence). The CDR3 loop spans 13 amino acids. Trimming at V came to 3 bases and at J to 7 bases, leaving 4 bases not matched to a gene. The CDR3 spells CASSISTGAGYTF. CDR3 sequence (DNA): TGTGCCAGTAGTATTTCGACAGGGGCTGGCTACACCTTC.

V gene TRBV14 combines with J gene TRBJ1-5, with 7 bases lining up with TRBD1. Germline V gene data show CDR1 as SGHDN and CDR2 as FVKESK. V lost 0 bases, J lost 4 bases, and 9 bases stayed unmatched. The CDR3 length is 17 residues. Written as DNA, the CDR3 is TGTGCCAGCAGCCAAGATTTGAGGGGGCTGGGGAATCAGCCCCAGCATTTT. Translating it yields CASSQDLRGLGNQPQHF.

The chain employs TRBV18 and TRBJ2-6; D is perhaps TRBD1 (5 bases). CDR1 and CDR2 from the germline V gene are KGHSH and LQKENI. The CDR3 is 17 amino acids. Trimming cost V 5 bases and J 1 base, with 15 bases left between them. CDR3 in DNA: TGTGCCAGCTCATCTCTCGGTAGGGGTTCTGGGGCCAACGTCCTGACTTTC. Its protein is CASSSLGRGSGANVLTF.

On this clone: The same CDR3 also results from other DNA sequences found in this sample. J is TRBJ1-5 and V is TRBV2; 8 bases line up with TRBD1. The junction had 0 bases not matched to a gene; V was cut back by 3 bases and J by 2 bases. Per germline, CDR1 SNHLY and CDR2 FYNNEI. The CDR3 totals 14 residues. CDR3 residues: CASSDRGRNQPQHF. CDR3 in DNA: TGTGCCAGCAGTGACAGGGGGCGCAATCAGCCCCAGCATTTT.